This T cell receptor beta chain was observed in a study of blood T cell repertoires in COVID-19. The overall study: Sites across the United States, Italy and Spain contributed samples from acute and convalescent COVID-19. PBMCs, B-cell-depleted T cells, or T cells provided the cDNA or gDNA that made up the material.

In the authors' workflow: Amplifying reference gene primers gave estimates of nucleated cell counts. TCRdb keeps only in-frame clones here, not all; method: immunoSEQ multiplex PCR. Clone size and V and J calls were adopted from that table, with D and trimming inferred from the DNA. The data contain some 240,000 clones, 89% of them singletons. In its sample, this clone was seen once. The sample was peripheral blood. This sequence was found in a woman between 35 and 50 years old who had recovered from COVID-19.

CDR3 protein: CASSFRGPGNTIYF. The CDR3 nucleotides read TGTGCCAGCAGTTTCAGGGGCCCAGGAAACACCATATATTTT. V usage is TRBV28 and J usage is TRBJ1-3, with a possible D match to TRBD1 (6 bases). Germline V lookup: CDR1 MDHEN, CDR2 SYDVKM. V lost 3 bases and J lost 4, with 10 bases in between. This CDR3 has 14 residues.